The next 28 T cell receptor beta chains were all read from a single sample in a study of response to subunit inactivated influenza vaccine. Using its own MiXCR run on the RT-PCR reads, TCRdb lists one record per CDR3 protein. This sample yields roughly 780,000 distinct CDR3 sequences, of which approximately 17% are seen a single time; roughly 10% belongs to the top ten. This specimen was PBMCs from blood, taken approximately 5 days after vaccination. These receptors originate from a man aged 50-60 years who received an inactivated influenza vaccine.

The V and J genes are TRBV6-5 and TRBJ2-7; D assignment may be TRBD1 or TRBD2 (5 bases each). The V gene's germline CDR1 is MNHEY and CDR2 SVGAGI. CDR3 size: 16 residues. V dropped 2 bases and J dropped 2 bases, with 16 bases sitting between them. The CDR3 DNA reads TGTGCCAGCAGTTACCACGGGACGACAACCACCTACGAGCAGTACTTC. Amino acid sequence: CASSYHGTTTTYEQYF.

This rearrangement joins TRBV15 to TRBJ1-2; D gene uncertain. CDR1 and CDR2 from the germline V gene are LNHNV and YYDKDF (reference sequence). CDR3 length equals 13 residues. The V and J ends lost 0 bases and 14 bases respectively, with 16 bases between them. The CDR3 region is CATSRDGAGPQTF. The DNA of the CDR3 is TGTGCCACCAGCAGAGATGGCGCAGGCCCTCAGACCTTC.

Comments on this clonotype: One end of the junction does not line up with germline, which may come from a read error. The chain has TRBV7-7 and TRBJ2-1; 9 bases align to TRBD1. The CDR3 length is 15 residues. Germline V gene data show CDR1 as SSHAT and CDR2 as FNYEAQ (reference sequence). CDR3 residues: CASSHGTGSYNEQFF. CDR3 DNA: TGTGCTAGCAGCCACGGGACAGGGTCCTACAATGAGCAGTTCTTC.

The V and J genes are TRBV29-1 and TRBJ2-1; no clear D gene. Trimming took 1 base from V and 1 from J, leaving 14 bases between them. CDR1 SQVTM and CDR2 ANQGSEA come from the germline V gene. The CDR3 sequence is 16 residues long. This CDR3 reads CSVEVVQETSYNEQFF. The CDR3 bases are TGCAGCGTTGAAGTAGTCCAGGAAACATCCTACAATGAGCAGTTCTTC.

The chain combines TRBV29-1 with TRBJ2-2; maybe TRBD2 (6 bases). The germline V gene has CDR1 SQVTM and CDR2 ANQGSEA. V lost 7 bases, J lost 0 bases, and 12 bases lay in between. The CDR3 sequence is 14 residues long. The CDR3 spells CSAGTHANTGELFF. CDR3 DNA: TGCAGCGCCGGGACTCACGCGAACACCGGGGAGCTGTTTTTT.

The chain is built from TRBV5-1 and TRBJ2-2, with a weak D call TRBD2 (6 bases). Germline lookup yields CDR1 SGHRS and CDR2 YFSETQ. V shed 4 bases and J shed 7 bases, with 11 bases lying between them. There are 13 residues in the CDR3. This chain's CDR3 is CASSPWGDGELFF. The CDR3, as DNA: TGCGCCAGCAGCCCCTGGGGGGACGGGGAGCTGTTTTTT.

This clonotype has more than one count but fewer than ten. The chain recombines TRBV7-9 with TRBJ2-1; 9 bases line up with TRBD1. With V trimmed by 5 bases and J by 8 bases, 4 bases remained unmatched. The CDR3 length is 13 residues. The germline V gene encodes CDR1 SEHNR and CDR2 FQNEAQ (reference sequence). The CDR3: CASSRGTGHEQFF. The CDR3, as DNA: TGTGCCAGCAGCCGCGGGACAGGGCATGAGCAGTTCTTC.

This clonotype was seen repeatedly, ten times or more. The genes are TRBV5-1 and TRBJ2-3, with D unresolved. The germline V gene has CDR1 SGHRS and CDR2 YFSETQ. With 1 base removed from V and 3 bases from J, the gap between germline ends came to 12 bases. The CDR3 runs to 15 residues. The CDR3 region has the DNA TGCGCCAGCAGCTTGAGGCCCCAAACAACAGATACGCAGTATTTT. This sequence encodes CASSLRPQTTDTQYF.

This clonotype showed up just a few times. The chain recombines TRBV12-3 or TRBV12-4 with TRBJ2-4; D unresolved. V was pared by 3 bases and J by 1 base, with 1 base between. The CDR3 extends over 12 amino acids. Here the CDR3 reads CASSFAKNIQYF. CDR3 DNA sequence: TGTGCCAGCAGTTTCGCCAAAAACATTCAGTACTTC.

This clonotype was found a few times. V usage is TRBV6-5 and J usage is TRBJ2-1; D is uncertain. The ends were cut back, 0 bases at V and 7 bases at J, with 7 bases in the middle. The germline V gene has CDR1 MNHEY and CDR2 SVGAGI. The CDR3 consists of 13 residues. CDR3 bases: TGTGCCAGCAGTTACTCGCTGGGGAATGAGCAGTTCTTC. Translating it yields CASSYSLGNEQFF.

This clonotype was observed a few times. The CDR3 reads CSARGWDAPRNEQFF. CDR3 sequence (DNA): TGCAGTGCTAGAGGCTGGGACGCCCCCCGGAATGAGCAGTTCTTC. This sequence joins TRBV20-1 and TRBJ2-1; D is perhaps TRBD1 or TRBD2 (5 bases each). The CDR3 is 15 amino acids. CDR1 DFQATT and CDR2 SNEGSKA come from the germline V gene (reference sequence). Deletions cut 1 base from V and 7 bases from J, with 17 bases between.

This clonotype was seen only a few times. The rearrangement uses TRBV27 and TRBJ1-2; the D gene is possibly TRBD1 (6 bases). V lost 0 bases to trimming and J lost 7 bases, with 15 bases between them. Germline values: CDR1 MNHEY, CDR2 SMNVEV (reference sequence). The CDR3 runs to 15 residues. The CDR3 bases are TGTGCCAGCAGTTTATCACTGGCCCCAGGGGCTGGCTACACCTTC. Protein product: CASSLSLAPGAGYTF.

This clonotype was observed a few times. The V gene is TRBV25-1, the J gene TRBJ2-7; 9 positions agree with TRBD1. In germline, CDR1 is MGHDK, CDR2 SYGVNS. The CDR3 consists of 15 residues. V shed 6 bases, J shed 0 bases, and the junction held 6 bases outside the gene matches. The CDR3 region has the DNA TGTGCCAGCAGCGCCGGGACAGGGATCTCCTACGAGCAGTACTTC. As protein: CASSAGTGISYEQYF.

With regard to this clonotype: A junction end diverges from the germline sequence, so it may reflect a read error. The rearrangement links TRBV12-3 or TRBV12-4 to TRBJ1-3; the D is unclear. The CDR3 has 16 residues. This CDR3 is CASSLDTWTSGNTIYF. The CDR3 DNA sequence: TGTGCCAGCAGCTTAGACACATGGACCTCTGGAAACACCATATATTTT.

This clonotype was recorded only once. The chain carries TRBV6-1 and TRBJ2-1, with 7 bases fitting TRBD2. Germline V CDR1 and CDR2: MNHNS, SASEGT. This CDR3 comprises 17 residues. With 5 bases clipped from V and 4 bases from J, the junction kept 14 bases outside the gene matches. CDR3 DNA: TGTGCCAGCAGTCCTAACCCCCTGAGGGAGGGGTACAATGAGCAGTTCTTC. The encoded protein is CASSPNPLREGYNEQFF.

This clonotype was observed a handful of times. The genes are TRBV20-1 and TRBJ2-7; no definite D call. V gave up 1 base and J gave up 2 bases, with 12 bases separating them. This CDR3 is 14 amino acids long. Per the germline V gene, CDR1 is DFQATT and CDR2 is SNEGSKA (reference sequence). CDR3 nucleotides: TGCAGTGCTAGAGTGTCAACAGCCCCCTACGAGCAGTACTTC. It encodes CSARVSTAPYEQYF.

The CDR3 reads CASSQGRRGQDEKLFF. In DNA, the CDR3 is TGTGCCAGCAGCCAAGGGCGCAGGGGGCAAGATGAAAAACTGTTTTTT. The chain combines TRBV4-2 with TRBJ1-4, with TRBD1 identical over 8 bases. V trimming: 1 base; J trimming: 6 bases; junction bases outside the gene matches: 7. The CDR3 consists of 16 residues. From germline, CDR1 is LGHNA and CDR2 YNFKEQ.

The chain employs TRBV20-1 and TRBJ2-5, with TRBD1 as a possible D gene (6 bases). V lost 5 bases, J lost 5 bases, and 15 bases lay in between. The CDR3 spans 13 residues. Germline V gives CDR1 DFQATT, CDR2 SNEGSKA (reference sequence). CDR3 bases: TGCAGTGCTCGGATAACAGGGTCGGAGACCCAGTACTTC. Protein product: CSARITGSETQYF.

This clonotype came up a few times. The gene calls are TRBV28 and TRBJ2-3; 8 bases agree with TRBD2. Germline V lookup: CDR1 MDHEN, CDR2 SYDVKM. This CDR3 comprises 16 residues. J gave up 1 base and V 7 bases, and 10 bases lay outside the gene matches. The CDR3 nucleotides read TGTGCCAGCACCGAAACCCCCGGGGGGGGCACAGATACGCAGTATTTT. It is translated as CASTETPGGGTDTQYF.

This clonotype has only a few counts. The J gene is TRBJ2-7, the V gene TRBV30; a weak D match, TRBD2 (7 bases). Looked up from germline, CDR1 is GTSNPN and CDR2 is SVGIG (reference sequence). Trimming removed 2 bases at V and 3 bases at J, with 17 bases between. This CDR3 has 15 residues. DNA for the CDR3: TGTGCCTGGAGTCTAGGGGGGGCTGGAAGCTACGAGCAGTACTTC. Protein product: CAWSLGGAGSYEQYF. The full variable domain, its missing parts supplied by reference TRBV30 and TRBJ2-7, is SQTIHQWPATLVQPVGSPLSLECTVEGTSNPNLYWYRQAAGRGLQLLFYSVGIGQISSEVPQNLSASRPQDRQFILSSKKLLLSDSGFYLCAWSLGGAGSYEQYFGPGTRLTVT.

V is TRBV6-2 or TRBV6-3 and J is TRBJ1-1, with D possibly being TRBD1 (6 bases). The germline V and J ends were trimmed by 5 bases and 5 bases, with 18 bases remaining between them. The CDR3 has 15 residues. Germline CDR1 MNHEY, CDR2 SVGEGT. CDR3 residues: CASSKVGGARTEAFF. CDR3 nucleotides: TGTGCCAGCAGTAAGGTGGGGGGCGCGAGAACTGAAGCTTTCTTT.

This clonotype has a handful of counts. The CDR3 nucleotides are TGTGCCAGCAGCCCGGGACCGACAGCATCAAACACCATATATTTT. It is translated as CASSPGPTASNTIYF. The genes are TRBV4-2 and TRBJ1-3; a possible D gene is TRBD1 (5 bases). The CDR3 runs 15 residues. Trimming shortened V by 4 bases and J by 6 bases, and 16 bases separated the two germline ends. Germline lookup yields CDR1 LGHNA and CDR2 YNFKEQ.

This clonotype was seen a handful of times. The chain joins TRBV4-1 to TRBJ2-7, with TRBD1 matching 9 bases. Germline V gene lookup returns CDR1 MGHRA and CDR2 YSYEKL. CDR3 length: 15 residues. V was clipped by 6 bases and J by 3 bases; unmatched bases: 9. DNA of the CDR3: TGCGCCAGCAGTGGGGTAGGGACAGGGTTCTACGAGCAGTACTTC. Amino acids: CASSGVGTGFYEQYF.

Written as DNA, the CDR3 is TGTGCCAGCAGCCTCCTCCGGGAGCTGGGTGAGCAGTTCTTC. Translated, it gives CASSLLRELGEQFF. The rearrangement joins TRBV11-2 to TRBJ2-1; maybe TRBD2 (6 bases). Germline loops: CDR1 SGHAT, CDR2 FQNNGV. The ends were cut back, 5 bases at V and 9 bases at J, with 17 bases in the middle. There are 14 residues in the CDR3.

The CDR3 protein is CSVVGDRSGTEAFF. The CDR3 nucleotides are TGCAGCGTTGTAGGGGACAGGTCCGGAACTGAAGCTTTCTTT. The chain has TRBV29-1 and TRBJ1-1; 8 nucleotides agree with TRBD1. Germline CDR1 and CDR2: SQVTM and ANQGSEA. This CDR3 comprises 14 residues. After removal of 4 bases from V and 5 bases from J, the junction contained 9 bases not matched to a gene.

This clonotype has more than one count but fewer than ten. The V gene is TRBV5-1, the J gene TRBJ1-1; a weak D match, TRBD1 (6 bases). Germline lookup yields CDR1 SGHRS and CDR2 YFSETQ. The ends were cut back, 4 bases at V and 1 base at J, with 17 bases in the middle. This CDR3 has 16 residues. The CDR3 region is CASSLAGGAANTEAFF. CDR3 in DNA: TGCGCCAGCAGCCTGGCGGGGGGCGCGGCGAACACTGAAGCTTTCTTT.

This clonotype was detected only a few times. CDR3 DNA: TGCAGTGCCCCCCCTCCTAGCGGGACCGGGGAGCTGTTTTTT. It translates to CSAPPPSGTGELFF. The chain links TRBV20-1 to TRBJ2-2; 8 positions match TRBD2. Germline V gene data show CDR1 as DFQATT and CDR2 as SNEGSKA (reference sequence). CDR3 length: 14 residues. Trimming cost V 6 bases and J 5 bases; bases outside gene matches: 8.

This chain uses TRBV2 with TRBJ2-7, with a possible D match to TRBD2 (6 bases). The CDR3 has 13 residues. Trimming left V 8 bases short and J 3 bases short, with 14 bases between. Germline V CDR1 and CDR2: SNHLY, FYNNEI. CDR3 coding DNA: TGTGCCAGCGTGCGACGGGGGAACTACGAGCAGTACTTC. Its translation: CASVRRGNYEQYF. Filled out from reference TRBV2 and TRBJ2-7, the complete variable domain reads EPEVTQTPSHQVTQMGQEVILRCVPISNHLYFYWYRQILGQKVEFLVSFYNNEISEKSEIFDDQFSVERPDGSNFTLKIRSTKLEDSAMYFCASVRRGNYEQYFGPGTRLTVT.